A selection of T cell receptor beta chains follows, all from one sample in a study of graft-versus-host responses after intestinal transplantation. Repertoires were generated with immunoSEQ multiplex PCR, while TCRdb's copy carries only in-frame clones and drops some. The table records about 21,000 clones, 55% to 70% of them present only once. The sample was alloreactive CD4+ T cells from a mixed lymphocyte reaction culture, taken before intestinal transplant. These receptors all stem from a human patient who received an intestinal transplant. Both conserved end residues are part of each CDR3.

v_call	j_call	cdr3_aa
TRBV28	TRBJ2-7	CASSLLGVGYEQYF
TRBV28	TRBJ1-3	CASSFRGNTIYF
TRBV19	TRBJ2-1	CASSIGHRSSYNEQFF
TRBV4-3	TRBJ1-2	CASSQGGRGSGYTF
TRBV18	TRBJ1-5	CASSPGQLGGNQPQHF
TRBV7-3	TRBJ2-1	CASSRLAGGYNEQFF
TRBV7-3	TRBJ2-2	CASSLSGLAPGELFF
TRBV5-8	TRBJ2-1	CASSLAMGGEQFF
TRBV5-6	TRBJ2-7	CASRRGQGAYEQYF
TRBV2	TRBJ1-2	CASSGGQGNYGYTF
TRBV9	TRBJ1-2	CASSVTGTNYGYTF
TRBV6-1	TRBJ1-4	CASSAGQGRSTNEKLFF
TRBV5-1	TRBJ1-1	CASSLAGEFEGAFGNTEAFF
TRBV2	TRBJ2-5	CASSALSYQETQYF
TRBV27	TRBJ2-6	CASSKLAGGNSGANVLTF
TRBV25-1	TRBJ1-4	CASSVRTGTNEKLFF
TRBV5-1	TRBJ2-7	CASSLKYSGFSSYEQYF
TRBV5-6	TRBJ2-7	CASSSQGSSRYEQYF
TRBV4-1	TRBJ2-1	CASSQDPGQGNNEQFF
TRBV19	TRBJ1-5	CASSITGVNQPQHF
TRBV2	TRBJ1-1	CASSPTGVNDEAFF
TRBV6-6	TRBJ1-2	CASSYPQGLSGYTF
TRBV7-9	TRBJ1-2	CASSDWDRTNYGYTF
TRBV6-5	TRBJ2-3	CATRTSGTDTQYF
TRBV7-2	TRBJ1-1	CASSLGQGATEAFF
TRBV27	TRBJ2-7	CASSRSSGYSYEQYF
TRBV18	TRBJ2-6	CASSQSRGSGANALTF
TRBV25-1	TRBJ2-7	CATRTTLGAGRYEQYF
TRBV18	TRBJ1-2	CASSPQEGGYGYTF
TRBV9	TRBJ1-5	CASSAWDSHNQPQHF
TRBV28	TRBJ2-3	CASSLQVLDTQYF
TRBV7-9	TRBJ1-2	CASSPGQGWNYGYTF
TRBV27	TRBJ1-3	CASSLSGKNTIYF
TRBV30	TRBJ1-2	CAWSVGGGYTF
TRBV6-1	TRBJ1-5	CASSATGGQGFANQPQHF
TRBV28	TRBJ1-1	CASSFGGAPLNTEAFF
TRBV11-1	TRBJ2-1	CASSLNAQPTFQFF
TRBV2	TRBJ1-4	CASKGWLGDRGNEKLFF
TRBV7-9	TRBJ1-2	CASSAHYGYTF
TRBV7-9	TRBJ2-2	CASTKRITGAYMNTGELFF
TRBV5-4	TRBJ2-7	CASSSQGREQYF
TRBV7-2	TRBJ1-3	CASSLSWQGNRNTIYF